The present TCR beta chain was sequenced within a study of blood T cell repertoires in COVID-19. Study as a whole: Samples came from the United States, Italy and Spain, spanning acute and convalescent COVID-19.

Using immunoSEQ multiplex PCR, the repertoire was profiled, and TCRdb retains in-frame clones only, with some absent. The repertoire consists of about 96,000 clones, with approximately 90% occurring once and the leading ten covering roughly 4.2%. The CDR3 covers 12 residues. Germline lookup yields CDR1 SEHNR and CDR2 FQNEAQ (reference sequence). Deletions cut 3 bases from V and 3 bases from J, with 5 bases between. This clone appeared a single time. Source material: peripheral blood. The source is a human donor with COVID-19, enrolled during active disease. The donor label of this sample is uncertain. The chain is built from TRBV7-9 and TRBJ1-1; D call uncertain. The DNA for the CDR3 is TGTGCCAGCAGCTTGAGGTACACTGAAGCTTTCTTT. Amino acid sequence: CASSLRYTEAFF.